Presented here are 12 T cell receptor beta chains from one specimen sequenced in a study of CD8 T cells in ankylosing spondylitis. Study-wide findings and caveats: Characteristic of ankylosing spondylitis blood, it appeared, was a TCR beta motif comprising about 8 highly homologous variants.

TCRdb ran MiXCR on the 5' RACE reads and lists one entry per CDR3 protein. Altogether fewer than 400,000 distinct CDR3 sequences are present, less than 10% being singletons, with the ten largest covering approximately 14%. Their target antigens are unknown. Sequencing was performed on blood, either unsorted or a sorted T cell fraction (not recorded which). These receptors came from a male donor with ankylosing spondylitis.

V gene TRBV9 combines with J gene TRBJ2-3, with 7 bases that match TRBD2. Germline CDR1 reads SGDLS; CDR2 reads YYNGEE. The ends lost 4 bases at V and 4 bases at J; junction bases unmatched: 6. The CDR3 extends over 14 amino acids. The chain's CDR3 is CASSPGGYADTQYF. Here the CDR3 DNA reads TGTGCCAGCAGCCCCGGGGGGTATGCAGATACGCAGTATTTT.

This clonotype has ten or more counts. J is TRBJ2-2 and V is TRBV7-6, with 10 bases identical to TRBD2. V trimming: 5 bases; J trimming: 2 bases; junction bases outside the gene matches: 5. From germline, CDR1 is SGHVS and CDR2 FNYEAQ. The CDR3 loop spans 16 amino acids. The CDR3 sequence: CASSPSGRANTGELFF. The DNA of the CDR3 is TGTGCCAGCAGCCCAAGCGGGAGGGCAAACACCGGGGAGCTGTTTTTT. Full variable domain (missing parts from reference TRBV7-6 and TRBJ2-2): GAGVSQSPRYKVTKRGQDVALRCDPISGHVSLYWYRQALGQGPEFLTYFNYEAQQDKSGLPNDRFSAERPEGSISTLTIQRTEQRDSAMYRCASSPSGRANTGELFFGEGSRLTVL.

This clonotype occurred many times. This chain joins TRBV7-2 and TRBJ2-5, with 11 bases identical to TRBD2. Trimming removed 5 bases from V and 5 bases from J; junction bases left unmatched: 7. There are 15 residues in the CDR3. In germline, CDR1 is SGHTA, CDR2 FQGNSA. CDR3 amino acids: CASSPLAGGRETQYF. CDR3 nucleotide sequence: TGTGCCAGCAGCCCTCTAGCGGGAGGACGGGAGACCCAGTACTTC.

The chain is built from TRBV12-3 or TRBV12-4 and TRBJ2-7; TRBD1 aligns across 9 bases. The V and J ends lost 1 base and 9 bases, in that order; junction bases with no gene match: 10. The CDR3 contains 15 residues. The CDR3 DNA is TGTGCCAGCAGTTTAGGGACAGGGGCCCCACTGGGGCAGTACTTC. Translation gives CASSLGTGAPLGQYF.

This clonotype was seen more than once but under ten times. This chain links TRBV7-6 with TRBJ2-1, with 8 bases matching TRBD2. Germline lookup yields CDR1 SGHVS and CDR2 FNYEAQ. With V trimmed by 5 bases and J by 9 bases, 6 bases remained unmatched. This CDR3 has 13 amino acids. The CDR3 is CASSLTSAAEQFF. CDR3 sequence (DNA): TGTGCCAGCAGCCTGACTAGCGCAGCTGAGCAGTTCTTC.

This clonotype appeared a few times. The rearrangement joins TRBV18 to TRBJ2-4; the match to TRBD1 covers 9 bases. The germline gives CDR1 KGHSH, CDR2 LQKENI. The CDR3 is 14 residues long. V shed 4 bases, J shed 5 bases, and the junction held 3 bases outside the gene matches. CDR3 DNA: TGTGCCAGCTCACGGACAGGGGTTCAAAACATTCAGTACTTC. Translation: CASSRTGVQNIQYF.

This clonotype was observed many times. The chain carries TRBV9 and TRBJ2-1; weak D call: TRBD2 (6 bases). Germline V gene data show CDR1 as SGDLS and CDR2 as YYNGEE. Trimming removed 0 bases from V and 3 bases from J, with 13 bases in between. This CDR3 contains 16 residues. CDR3 nucleotide sequence: TGTGCCAGCAGCGTAGAGTACGCGGGGATCTACAATGAGCAGTTCTTC. As protein: CASSVEYAGIYNEQFF.

This clonotype came up a few times. The CDR3 here is CASSYGGPPEDSYEQYF. CDR3 sequence (DNA): TGTGCCAGCAGTTACGGTGGGCCTCCCGAGGACTCCTACGAGCAGTACTTC. The gene calls are TRBV6-5 and TRBJ2-7, with D unresolved. Germline-derived CDR1 and CDR2 are MNHEY and SVGAGI. The CDR3 loop spans 17 amino acids. Trimming removed 2 bases at V and 0 bases at J, with 17 bases between.

Only a few counts were recorded for this clonotype. The chain has TRBV25-1 and TRBJ2-3, with D hard to call. CDR3 length: 13 amino acids. Germline-derived CDR1 and CDR2 are MGHDK and SYGVNS. V was pared by 8 bases and J by 1 base, with 10 bases between. CDR3 in DNA: TGTGCCAGCGGTAGGGCTGGCACAGATACGCAGTATTTT. Translation gives CASGRAGTDTQYF.

This rearrangement joins TRBV7-2 to TRBJ2-3; 8 bases are a match to TRBD2. The CDR3 consists of 16 residues. The V gene's germline CDR1 is SGHTA and CDR2 FQGNSA. V shed 1 base, J shed 4 bases, and the junction held 7 bases outside the gene matches. The CDR3 region has the DNA TGTGCCAGCAGCTTAGTAGTCGGGAGGGCCGCAGATACGCAGTATTTT. This gives the protein CASSLVVGRAADTQYF.

This clonotype was detected ten times or more. V usage is TRBV5-1 and J usage is TRBJ2-2, with 8 bases identical to TRBD1. The CDR3 extends over 14 amino acids. Germline CDR1 SGHRS, CDR2 YFSETQ. The J segment lost 6 bases and the V segment lost 6 bases, leaving 7 bases of the junction unmatched. In DNA, the CDR3 is TGCGCCAGCATTGAGGACAGGGCAGCCGGGGAGCTGTTTTTT. This encodes CASIEDRAAGELFF.

This clonotype was seen more than once but under ten times. The chain has TRBV27 and TRBJ2-3; 12 bases map to TRBD2. The CDR3 is made up of 17 amino acids. CDR1 is MNHEY and CDR2 is SMNVEV in the germline V gene (reference sequence). Trimming at V came to 4 bases and at J to 0 bases, leaving 5 bases not matched to a gene. The CDR3 DNA sequence: TGTGCCAGCAGTTCCCGGACTAGCGGGATAAGCACAGATACGCAGTATTTT. Translated, it gives CASSSRTSGISTDTQYF.